This TCR beta chain comes out of a study of OX40 agonist ivuxolimab in advanced cancers. For the wider study: The costimulatory receptor OX40 (CD134) was targeted by ivuxolimab, a fully human IgG2 agonistic monoclonal antibody. Patients were allowed to have had prior anti-PD-1, anti-PD-L1 or anti-CTLA-4 therapy, and 30% to 50% of the dose-escalation patients had previously received checkpoint inhibitors. Intravenous ivuxolimab was administered to patients every 2 weeks at six dose levels: 0.01, 0.1, 0.3, 1.5, 3 and 10 mg/kg. The point of sequencing TCRbeta in the periphery was to test whether ivuxolimab changed TCR sequence diversity and drove clonal T-cell expansion. Of the approximately 50 dose-escalation patients, hepatocellular carcinoma was present in approximately 20, melanoma in approximately 15, renal cell carcinoma in 9 and head and neck cancer in 9. The paper reports the monotherapy dose-escalation portion (N of about 51 patients) of the phase I ivuxolimab trial. A male proportion of around 80% and a mean age of around 60 years, ranging from roughly 23 to 90, were recorded for the dose-escalation cohort. Three dose-escalation patients achieved partial responses, one with hepatocellular carcinoma and two with cutaneous melanoma.

To note about this clone: What this receptor recognizes is not known. No much larger clonotype is one base removed from it; base qualities were not supplied.

Patients with a history of autoimmune disease or receiving systemic immunosuppression were excluded from the trial. Peripheral blood for TCR sequencing was collected from all dose cohorts at baseline, on cycle 4 day 1, and on cycle 7 day 1. Samples were obtained from an open-label, multicenter, first-in-human phase I dose-escalation trial of ivuxolimab. Adults with locally advanced or metastatic head and neck squamous cell, hepatocellular, melanoma or renal cell carcinoma were enrolled in the trial. CD4+ and CD8+ T cells were sorted separately from peripheral blood before TCR sequencing. Results and caveats for the whole study, not just this receptor: After ivuxolimab, more expanded clones were found on average in CD8+ T cells than in CD4+ T cells. Low levels of normalized T-cell clonal expansion were also shown by some nonresponding patients. Clonal expansion of both CD4+ and CD8+ blood T cells was observed from baseline to week 6 at doses 0.1 to 3.0 mg/kg. Antigen specificity was not determined for the clonally expanded peripheral T cells. Partial responders in the 0.1-3.0 mg/kg groups had among the lowest normalized peripheral clonal expansion, especially among CD8+ T cells.

Reading from cysteine to phenylalanine, the CDR3 counts 14 amino acids. This entry keeps only the CDR3 DNA: 42 bases, framed from base 1. Trimming costs V 3 bases and J 9 bases, and their ends lie 15 bases apart. The germline V gene (reference sequence) provides CDR1 GTSNPN and CDR2 SVGIG. Genomic DNA was extracted from sorted cells for sequencing of the TCRbeta CDR3 region. The immunoSEQ Assay was used for sequencing of TCRbeta CDR3 regions. Imported from immuneACCESS, the table was reduced by TCRdb to in-frame sequences with V and J called. These copies leave out some clones; in studies compared against another copy, an unresolved V gene accounts for under half, and the cause of the remainder is not known. The sample table records about 50,000 clones; roughly 88% of these occur just once. About 56% of the sample goes to the ten largest clones.

This chain is built from TRBV30 and TRBJ1-6; the D gene assignment is ambiguous. The receptor's source is an adult with an advanced solid tumor such as melanoma, head and neck, liver or kidney cancer. The material was CD4+ or CD8+ T cells sorted from blood, obtained in a trial of the OX40 agonist ivuxolimab. The CDR3 has the sequence CAWREDLGGSPLHF. DNA sequence: TGTGCCTGGAGAGAAGATTTAGGAGGTTCACCCCTCCACTTT.